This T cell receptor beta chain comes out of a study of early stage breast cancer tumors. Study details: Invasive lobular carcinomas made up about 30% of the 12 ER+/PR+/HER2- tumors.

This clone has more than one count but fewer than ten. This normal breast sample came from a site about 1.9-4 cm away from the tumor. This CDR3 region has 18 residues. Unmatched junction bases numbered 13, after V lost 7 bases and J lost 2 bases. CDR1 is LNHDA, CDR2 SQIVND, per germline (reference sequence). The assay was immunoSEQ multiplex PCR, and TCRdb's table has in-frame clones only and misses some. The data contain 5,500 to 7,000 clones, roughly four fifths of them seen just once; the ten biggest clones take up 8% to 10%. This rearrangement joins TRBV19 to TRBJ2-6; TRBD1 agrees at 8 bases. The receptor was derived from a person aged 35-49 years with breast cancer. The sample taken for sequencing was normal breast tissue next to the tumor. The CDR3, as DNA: TGTGCCAGTACTCAAGCCCCAGGGGGCGCAACTGGGGCCAACGTCCTGACTTTC. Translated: CASTQAPGGATGANVLTF.